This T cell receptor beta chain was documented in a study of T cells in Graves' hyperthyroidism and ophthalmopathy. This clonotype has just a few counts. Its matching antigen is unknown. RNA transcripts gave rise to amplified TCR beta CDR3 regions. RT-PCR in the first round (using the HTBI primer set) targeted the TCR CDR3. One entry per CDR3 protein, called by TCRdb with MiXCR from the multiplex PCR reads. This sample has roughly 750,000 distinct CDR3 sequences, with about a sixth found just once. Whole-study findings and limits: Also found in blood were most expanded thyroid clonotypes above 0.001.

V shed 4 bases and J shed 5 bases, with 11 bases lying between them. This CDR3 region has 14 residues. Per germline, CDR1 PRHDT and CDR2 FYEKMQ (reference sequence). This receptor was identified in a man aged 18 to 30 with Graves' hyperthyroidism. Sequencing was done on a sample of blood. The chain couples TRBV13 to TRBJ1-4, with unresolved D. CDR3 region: CASSSTWTNEKLFF. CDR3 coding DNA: TGTGCCAGCAGCTCGACCTGGACCAATGAAAAACTGTTTTTT.